This T cell receptor beta chain was recovered during a study of blood T cell repertoires in COVID-19. Turning to the study itself: Whether acute or convalescent, the COVID-19 samples came from the United States, Italy and Spain.

Germline V CDR1 and CDR2: SNHLY, FYNNEI. CDR3 size: 14 residues. V lost 5 bases, J lost 4 bases, and 7 bases stayed unmatched. Original data processing: Reference gene primer amplification gave nucleated cell count estimates. Generated by immunoSEQ multiplex PCR, the TCRdb table keeps only in-frame clones and is missing some. D and trimming were read from the DNA, whereas the V and J calls and clone size are those reported in that table. The sample has tens of thousands of clones; approximately 87% are singletons. The sample comprised peripheral blood. The origin of this receptor is a human donor in a cohort sampled during active COVID-19. The V and J genes are TRBV2 and TRBJ1-2, with 7 bases fitting TRBD1. This CDR3 is CASSSSDRAYGYTF. The CDR3 DNA reads TGTGCCAGCAGTTCTTCAGACAGGGCCTATGGCTACACCTTC.